This TCR beta chain emerged from a study of CD8+ T cells in alopecia areata. Extracted RNA was reverse transcribed, and the resulting cDNA served as sequencing template. Assay used: immunoSEQ multiplex PCR; TCRdb lists only in-frame clones, some missing. Among 190,000 or so clones listed, around 60% were seen once. This sample's treatment: oral pan-JAK inhibitor, 5-10 mg twice daily. Source: CD8+ T cells sorted from blood, taken at week 24, from a patient treated with tofacitinib. The clonotype originates from a human donor with alopecia areata.

As DNA, the CDR3 is TGTGCCAGCAGCCTCCCGACAGGCCCGAGCTCCTACGAGCAGTACTTC. Its protein product is CASSLPTGPSSYEQYF. The chain links TRBV7-2 to TRBJ2-7; the D gene is possibly TRBD1 (6 bases). This CDR3 spans 16 amino acids. The V and J ends lost 5 bases and 0 bases respectively, with 17 bases between them. Per germline, CDR1 SGHTA and CDR2 FQGNSA.